These 5 T cell receptor beta chains originate from one sample sequenced in a study of blood T cells in healthy people across ages. A J-beta primer mix and a sample-barcoded 5' primer were used in a second PCR of about 7 to 12 cycles. MiXCR, applied by TCRdb to the 5' RACE reads, yields one record per CDR3 protein. Among some 800,000 distinct CDR3 sequences listed, about 42% were seen once. The sequenced sample was blood. The receptors were gathered from a man in his sixties in good health.

This clonotype came up many times. This chain connects TRBV4-1 to TRBJ2-3; 12 bases match TRBD2. V was clipped by 0 bases and J by 5 bases; unmatched bases: 3. The length of the CDR3 is 16 residues. Looked up from germline, CDR1 is MGHRA and CDR2 is YSYEKL. DNA for the CDR3: TGCGCCAGCAGCCAAGATGGGACTAGCGGGTTAGATACGCAGTATTTT. Amino acids: CASSQDGTSGLDTQYF.

V is TRBV7-9 and J is TRBJ1-1; no firm D call. The CDR3 consists of 16 residues. The germline gives CDR1 SEHNR, CDR2 FQNEAQ (reference sequence). The V and J ends lost 0 bases and 1 base respectively, with 12 bases between them. The CDR3 DNA reads as TGTGCCAGCAGCTTAGCAAGGAGTAGGCGGAACACTGAAGCTTTCTTT. Translating it yields CASSLARSRRNTEAFF.

This clonotype was counted only a few times. The J gene is TRBJ2-1, the V gene TRBV5-1; TRBD2 aligns across 12 bases. The V and J ends lost 1 base and 7 bases, in that order; junction bases with no gene match: 9. The CDR3 covers 17 residues. Germline V gene lookup returns CDR1 SGHRS and CDR2 YFSETQ. The CDR3 spells CASSLRSLAGGVNEQFF. The CDR3 DNA sequence: TGCGCCAGCAGCTTGCGATCGCTAGCGGGAGGGGTTAATGAGCAGTTCTTC.

The V gene is TRBV4-1, the J gene TRBJ2-1; 9 bases fit TRBD1. The CDR3 loop spans 17 amino acids. Trimming at V came to 0 bases and at J to 6 bases, leaving 9 bases not matched to a gene. Germline-derived CDR1 and CDR2 are MGHRA and YSYEKL. This CDR3 reads CASSQDPGTGRSNEQFF. The CDR3 bases are TGCGCCAGCAGCCAAGATCCCGGGACAGGGAGAAGCAATGAGCAGTTCTTC.

A remark on this clonotype: Its ends do not fully match the called genes, so a read error is possible. This chain connects TRBV18 to TRBJ2-1, with D possibly being TRBD2 (5 bases). Germline V lookup: CDR1 KGHSH, CDR2 LQKENI. The CDR3 runs 15 residues. The CDR3 loop is CASPPGAGSYNEQFF. DNA of the CDR3: TGTGCCAGCCCACCAGGTGCGGGCTCCTACAATGAGCAGTTCTTC.